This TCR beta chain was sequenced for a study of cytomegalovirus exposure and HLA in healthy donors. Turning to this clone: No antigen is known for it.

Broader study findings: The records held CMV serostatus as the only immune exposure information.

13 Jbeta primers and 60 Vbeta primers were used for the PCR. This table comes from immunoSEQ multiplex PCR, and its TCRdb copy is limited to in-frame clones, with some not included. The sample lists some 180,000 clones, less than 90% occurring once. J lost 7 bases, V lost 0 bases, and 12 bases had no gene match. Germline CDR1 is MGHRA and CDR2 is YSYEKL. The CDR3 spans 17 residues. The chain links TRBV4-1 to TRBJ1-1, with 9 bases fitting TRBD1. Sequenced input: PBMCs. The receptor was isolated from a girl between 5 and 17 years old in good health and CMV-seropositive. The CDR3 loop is CASSQEPGTGMSFEAFF. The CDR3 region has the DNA TGCGCCAGCAGCCAAGAACCCGGGACAGGGATGAGCTTTGAAGCTTTCTTT.